This T cell receptor (beta chain) emerged from a study of T cell responses to AZD1222 COVID-19 vaccine. Generated by immunoSEQ multiplex PCR, the TCRdb table keeps only in-frame clones and is missing some. Here the sample spans under 150,000 clones, about nine tenths being singletons. CDR1 LGHNA and CDR2 YSLEER come from the germline V gene. V was trimmed by 1 base and J by 8 bases, leaving 14 bases between them. This CDR3 has 15 residues. The chain combines TRBV4-3 with TRBJ1-4, with D perhaps TRBD1 (6 bases). The TCR originated in an adult in good health. Sequencing was performed on peripheral blood, taken on day 0 of AZD1222 vaccination. The CDR3 loop is CASSQGGGRREKLFF. CDR3 nucleotides: TGCGCCAGCAGCCAAGGTGGGGGCCGGAGGGAAAAACTGTTTTTT.